This record concerns one T cell receptor (beta chain) sequence. As yet, its antigen is unknown. The CDR3 has 15 residues. With 5 bases removed from V and 0 bases from J, the gap between germline ends came to 8 bases. Germline lookup yields CDR1 LNHDA and CDR2 SQIVND (reference sequence). Recipient blood drawn about 28 days pretransplant and days 30, 100, 180 after. The data stem from a study of T cell clonotyping in hematopoietic cell transplantation. The assay was immunoSEQ multiplex PCR, and TCRdb's table has in-frame clones only and misses some. The sample yields some 8,300 clones, 85% seen once. Study-wide results and limits: Cells were unsorted, so CD4 and CD8 contributions were not separated. Pathologically expanded recipient clonotypes increased progressively from day 30 to day 180 as diversity fell.

The source of this sequence is a female patient aged 30 to 45 who had an allogeneic stem cell transplant, so the T cells may come from the graft donor. Some clones in this sample may be carry-over from other donors' samples. The starting material was PBMCs, obtained 180 days after allogeneic stem cell transplant. The V and J genes are TRBV19 and TRBJ1-6; D is unclear. CDR3 nucleotide sequence: TGTGCCAGTAGTGGACGGGACTCCTATAATTCACCCCTCCACTTT. Amino acid sequence: CASSGRDSYNSPLHF.